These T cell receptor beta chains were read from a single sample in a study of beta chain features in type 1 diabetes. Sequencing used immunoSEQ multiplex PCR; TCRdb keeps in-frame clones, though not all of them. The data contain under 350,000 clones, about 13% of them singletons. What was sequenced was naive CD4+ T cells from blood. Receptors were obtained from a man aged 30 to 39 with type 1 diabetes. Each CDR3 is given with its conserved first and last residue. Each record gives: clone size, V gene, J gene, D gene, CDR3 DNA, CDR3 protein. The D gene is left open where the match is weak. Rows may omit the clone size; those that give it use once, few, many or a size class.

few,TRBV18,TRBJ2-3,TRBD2,TGTGCCAGCTCACCCGCCGGGACTAGCGTTCCAGATACGCAGTATTTT,CASSPAGTSVPDTQYF
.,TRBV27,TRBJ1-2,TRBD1,TGTGCCAGCAGTGCCGCTGTGGGACAGGGCTACACCTTC,CASSAAVGQGYTF
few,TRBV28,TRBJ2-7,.,TGTGCCAGCAGTTTACCGGGTGGATACGAGCAGTACTTC,CASSLPGGYEQYF
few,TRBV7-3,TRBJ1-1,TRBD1,TGTGCCAGCAGTTTGGACAGGGGTGAAGCTTTCTTT,CASSLDRGEAFF
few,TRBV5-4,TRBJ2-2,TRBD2,TGTGCCAGCAGCCAGGGACTAGCGGCGAACACCGGGGAGCTGTTTTTT,CASSQGLAANTGELFF
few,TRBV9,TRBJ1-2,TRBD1,TGTGCCAGCAGCGGAACAGGGGATAACTATGGCTACACCTTC,CASSGTGDNYGYTF
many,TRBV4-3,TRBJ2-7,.,TGCGCCAGCAGCCAAGATGCCCGCGGCGAGCAGTACTTC,CASSQDARGEQYF
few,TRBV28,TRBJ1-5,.,TGTGCCAGCATCCAGGAAGGTCTTAGCAATCAGCCCCAGCATTTT,CASIQEGLSNQPQHF
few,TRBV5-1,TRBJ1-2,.,TGCGCCAGCAGCTTCTCCCGGGGGTATTTGGATGGCTACACCTTC,CASSFSRGYLDGYTF
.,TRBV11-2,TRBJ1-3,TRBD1,TGTGCCAGCAGCCGGACAGGGGTTCCTGGAAACACCATATATTTT,CASSRTGVPGNTIYF
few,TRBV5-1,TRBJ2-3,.,TGCGCCAGCAGCTTTCGGACACCTAACACAGATACGCAGTATTTT,CASSFRTPNTDTQYF
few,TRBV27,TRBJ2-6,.,TGTGCCAGCAGTTTATTCTCTAGGAGTAATCGAAGGGCCAACGTCCTGACTTTC,CASSLFSRSNRRANVLTF
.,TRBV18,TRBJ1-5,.,TGTGCCAGCTCACTTAGCCAGGGTCAGCCCCAGCATTTT,CASSLSQGQPQHF
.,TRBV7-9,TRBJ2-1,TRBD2,TGTGCCAGCAGCTCGGTCCGGACTAGCGGGGACAATGAGCAGTTCTTC,CASSSVRTSGDNEQFF
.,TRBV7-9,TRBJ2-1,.,TGTGCCAGCAGCCCTGTCCCAGGCGGGCTGTACAATGAGCAGTTCTTC,CASSPVPGGLYNEQFF
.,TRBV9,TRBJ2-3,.,TGTGCCAGCAGCGGCGGGACGGTAGGGGAAGATACGCAGTATTTT,CASSGGTVGEDTQYF
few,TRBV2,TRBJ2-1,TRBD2,TGTGCCACCGGGACTAGCGGGACCAATGAGCAGTTCTTC,CATGTSGTNEQFF
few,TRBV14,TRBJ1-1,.,TGTGCCAGCAGCTCTCAGTTGAACACTGAAGCTTTCTTT,CASSSQLNTEAFF
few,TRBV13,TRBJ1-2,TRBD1,TGTGCCAGCAGCTCCTGGACAGGGAACTATGGCTACACCTTC,CASSSWTGNYGYTF
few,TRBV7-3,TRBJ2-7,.,TGTGCCAGCAGCCCTACGACTCTGGGCGAGCAGTACTTC,CASSPTTLGEQYF
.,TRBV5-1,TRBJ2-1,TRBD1,TGCGCCAGCAGCTCCGGGTCTGGGACAGGGGCCTCCGATGAGCAGTTCTTC,CASSSGSGTGASDEQFF
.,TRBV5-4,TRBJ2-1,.,TGTGCCAGCAGCCCGGACGAAGGGGTCTACAATGAGCAGTTCTTC,CASSPDEGVYNEQFF